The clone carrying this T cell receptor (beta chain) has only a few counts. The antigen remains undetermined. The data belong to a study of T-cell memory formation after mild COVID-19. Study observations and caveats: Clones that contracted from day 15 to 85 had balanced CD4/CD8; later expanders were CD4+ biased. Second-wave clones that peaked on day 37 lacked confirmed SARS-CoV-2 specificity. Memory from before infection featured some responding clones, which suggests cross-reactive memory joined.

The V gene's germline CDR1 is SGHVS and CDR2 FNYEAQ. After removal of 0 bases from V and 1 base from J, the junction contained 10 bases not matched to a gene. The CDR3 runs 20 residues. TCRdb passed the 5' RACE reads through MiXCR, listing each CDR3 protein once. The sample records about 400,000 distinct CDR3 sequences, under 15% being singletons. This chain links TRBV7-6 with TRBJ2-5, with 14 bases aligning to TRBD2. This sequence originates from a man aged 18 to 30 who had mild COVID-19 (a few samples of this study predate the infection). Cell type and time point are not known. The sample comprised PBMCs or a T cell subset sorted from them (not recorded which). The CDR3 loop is CASSLALPGTSGGPQETQYF. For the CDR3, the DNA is TGTGCCAGCAGCTTAGCGCTCCCCGGGACTAGCGGGGGTCCCCAAGAGACCCAGTACTTC.